The entry below describes one T cell receptor beta chain. This sample stems from a study of shared clonotypes between healthy human individuals. For each subset, genomic DNA was distributed in equal portions over several immunoSEQ plates. Sequencing used immunoSEQ multiplex PCR; TCRdb keeps in-frame clones, though not all of them. The table shows roughly 2,300,000 clones, with 85% to 95% occurring only once. This receptor was identified in a man aged 18 to 29 in good health. Some clones in this sample may be carry-over from other donors' samples. The sequenced material came from naive CD4+ T cells from PBMCs. Indicated subset: CD45RA+ positively selected.

CDR3 sequence (DNA): TGTGCCAGCAGTTTACGGGGTAGGGAGGGGTCGAGCTATGGCTACACCTTC. Its protein product is CASSLRGREGSSYGYTF. The chain employs TRBV27 and TRBJ1-2; tentative D call: TRBD1 (5 bases). The CDR3 sequence is 17 residues long. The ends were cut back, 2 bases at V and 4 bases at J, with 20 bases in the middle. Germline V gene lookup returns CDR1 MNHEY and CDR2 SMNVEV (reference sequence).